One sample yielded the 24 T cell receptor beta chains listed below, sequenced in a study of metastatic and nonmetastatic thyroid tumors. TCRdb called clones again from the PCR reads with MiXCR. The sample yields around 37,000 clones, less than 25% seen once. All patients reached thyroid surgery having received no treatment beforehand. The sample taken for sequencing was blood. These receptors originate from a female donor with papillary thyroid cancer or a benign thyroid nodule (not recorded which). Some clones in this sample may be carry-over from other donors' samples.

This clone was detected many times. The rearrangement links TRBV5-1 to TRBJ2-7; 12 bases agree with TRBD2. The V gene's germline CDR1 is SGHRS and CDR2 YFSETQ. V lost 4 bases to trimming and J lost 7 bases; unmatched junction nucleotides: 6. The CDR3 is 14 amino acids. CDR3 coding DNA: TGCGCCAGCAGCAAGACTAGCGGGAGAGGTGAGCAGTACTTC. It encodes CASSKTSGRGEQYF.

This clone appeared many times. The chain carries TRBV5-6 and TRBJ2-7, with 7 bases lining up with TRBD2. Germline V gene sequence: CDR1 SGHDT, CDR2 YYEEEE. After removal of 2 bases from V and 3 bases from J, the junction contained 11 bases not matched to a gene. The CDR3 length is 16 residues. The CDR3 sequence: CASSLEGAGLNYEQYF. The CDR3 DNA reads as TGTGCCAGCAGCTTAGAGGGAGCGGGGCTGAACTACGAGCAGTACTTC. The variable domain in full, completed from reference TRBV5-6 and TRBJ2-7, reads DAGVTQSPTHLIKTRGQQVTLRCSPKSGHDTVSWYQQALGQGPQFIFQYYEEEERQRGNFPDRFSGHQFPNYSSELNVNALLLGDSALYLCASSLEGAGLNYEQYFGPGTRLTVT.

The chain is built from TRBV4-1 and TRBJ2-1; 10 bases map to TRBD2. Germline CDR1 is MGHRA and CDR2 is YSYEKL. The ends lost 4 bases at V and 3 bases at J; junction bases unmatched: 3. This CDR3 has 15 amino acids. CDR3 sequence reads: CASSPRTSGYNEQFF. The CDR3 DNA reads as TGCGCCAGCAGCCCCAGGACTAGCGGCTACAATGAGCAGTTCTTC.

This clone was seen repeatedly, ten times or more. The chain uses TRBV13 and TRBJ2-7; tentative D call: TRBD2 (5 bases). Germline assignment: CDR1 PRHDT and CDR2 FYEKMQ (reference sequence). The CDR3 length is 14 residues. With 2 bases removed from V and 3 bases from J, the gap between germline ends came to 11 bases. This CDR3 is CASSLRTRNYEQYF. CDR3 coding DNA: TGTGCCAGCAGCTTACGGACTCGAAACTACGAGCAGTACTTC.

The chain joins TRBV6-1 to TRBJ1-5, with D unclear. The germline CDR1 and CDR2 sequences are MNHNS and SASEGT. V was trimmed by 6 bases and J by 6 bases, leaving 9 bases between them. This CDR3 has 12 amino acids. The CDR3 loop is CASSDPSQPQHF. The CDR3 DNA follows: TGTGCCAGCAGCGACCCCAGTCAGCCCCAGCATTTT.

This clone was counted between two and nine times. The V call is TRBV6-2 or TRBV6-3, the J call TRBJ2-7; TRBD2 is a possible D gene (5 bases). V lost 6 bases, J lost 4 bases, and 16 bases lay in between. This CDR3 has 14 amino acids. In germline, CDR1 is MNHEY, CDR2 SVGEGT. CDR3 nucleotides: TGTGCCAGCAGCGTCGGACTGGCGGTTTACGAGCAGTACTTC. This gives the protein CASSVGLAVYEQYF.

This clone occurred many times. The chain joins TRBV19 to TRBJ2-1; TRBD2 aligns across 10 bases. The CDR3 spans 15 residues. V was pared by 3 bases and J by 7 bases, with 6 bases of the junction left unmatched. CDR1 and CDR2 (germline): LNHDA, SQIVND (reference sequence). Here the CDR3 reads CASSILAGDVNEQFF. CDR3 coding DNA: TGTGCCAGTAGTATTCTAGCGGGAGACGTAAATGAGCAGTTCTTC. Looking up the rest from reference TRBV19 and TRBJ2-1 gives the full variable domain: DGGITQSPKYLFRKEGQNVTLSCEQNLNHDAMYWYRQDPGQGLRLIYYSQIVNDFQKGDIAEGYSVSREKKESFPLTVTSAQKNPTAFYLCASSILAGDVNEQFFGPGTRLTVL.

In this sample, this clone turned up many times. CDR3: CASRDSGGSYNEQFF. The DNA for the CDR3 is TGTGCCAGCAGGGATAGCGGAGGCTCCTACAATGAGCAGTTCTTC. The chain has TRBV2 and TRBJ2-1, with D tentatively TRBD2 (6 bases). The V gene's germline CDR1 is SNHLY and CDR2 FYNNEI. The CDR3 runs to 15 residues. Trimming pared 6 bases from V and 0 bases from J, leaving 12 bases between. Full variable domain (missing parts from reference TRBV2 and TRBJ2-1): EPEVTQTPSHQVTQMGQEVILRCVPISNHLYFYWYRQILGQKVEFLVSFYNNEISEKSEIFDDQFSVERPDGSNFTLKIRSTKLEDSAMYFCASRDSGGSYNEQFFGPGTRLTVL.

About this clone: Germline is not matched at one junction end, which may reflect a read error. J is TRBJ1-2 and V is TRBV6-1; 9 nucleotides line up with TRBD1. The CDR3 is 14 amino acids. Per the germline V gene, CDR1 is MNHNS and CDR2 is SASEGT. CDR3 nucleotides: TGTGTCAGCAGCCCTACAGGGGGCGTTAATGGCTACACCTTC. It codes for CVSSPTGGVNGYTF.

On this clone: One end of the junction does not line up with germline, which may come from a read error. The chain couples TRBV10-2 to TRBJ1-3; D is uncertain. Looked up from germline, CDR1 is WSHSY and CDR2 is SAAADI. This CDR3 region has 15 residues. The CDR3 bases are TGCTCCAGCAGTTTAGGCGGGATCTCTGGAAACACCATATATTTT. Protein product: CSSSLGGISGNTIYF.

This clone was seen only a few times. J is TRBJ2-2 and V is TRBV2, with 8 positions matching TRBD1. The V gene's germline CDR1 is SNHLY and CDR2 FYNNEI. This CDR3 has 15 amino acids. J lost 7 bases, V lost 7 bases, and 11 bases had no gene match. CDR3 residues: CASTGPGGACGELFF. As DNA, the CDR3 is TGTGCCAGCACAGGCCCAGGGGGCGCCTGCGGGGAGCTGTTTTTT.

This clone was counted many times. V is TRBV5-4 and J is TRBJ1-1, with TRBD1 matching 9 bases. Germline lookup yields CDR1 SGHNT and CDR2 YYREEE (reference sequence). The CDR3 is 17 residues long. V was clipped by 2 bases and J by 2 bases; unmatched bases: 10. This CDR3 reads CASSFQQGAGGNTEAFF. CDR3 sequence (DNA): TGTGCCAGCAGCTTTCAACAGGGGGCTGGAGGTAACACTGAAGCTTTCTTT.

This clone was picked up many times. The chain couples TRBV7-8 to TRBJ1-5, with D unresolved. Germline V gene data show CDR1 as SGHVS and CDR2 as FQNEAQ. With 1 base removed from V and 6 bases from J, the gap between germline ends came to 13 bases. The CDR3 consists of 15 residues. The CDR3 bases are TGTGCCAGCAGCTTAGGAGGGCTGGCGGGTCAGCCCCAGCATTTT. It codes for CASSLGGLAGQPQHF.

V and J are TRBV9 and TRBJ1-6; D is unclear. The CDR3 consists of 14 residues. Deletions cut 0 bases from V and 7 bases from J, with 8 bases between. CDR1 is SGDLS, CDR2 YYNGEE, per germline. The CDR3 region has the DNA TGTGCCAGCAGCGTAGGAGCAGCAAATTCACCCCTCCACTTT. Translated: CASSVGAANSPLHF.

This clone came up many times. V is TRBV27 and J is TRBJ2-1; D gene ambiguous. V shed 4 bases and J shed 5 bases, with 18 bases lying between them. The CDR3 contains 16 residues. CDR1 is MNHEY, CDR2 SMNVEV, per germline (reference sequence). The CDR3 nucleotides read TGTGCCAGCAGTTCACCTACTACCGGCACTGACAATGAGCAGTTCTTC. Translating gives CASSSPTTGTDNEQFF.

On this clone: This likely comes from a read error, as the CDR3 has no conserved phenylalanine or tryptophan at its end. V and J are TRBV28 and TRBJ1-2, with 7 bases identical to TRBD1. Germline V gene lookup returns CDR1 MDHEN and CDR2 SYDVKM. The CDR3 covers 15 residues. Unmatched junction bases numbered 10, after V lost 5 bases and J lost 4 bases. The chain's CDR3 is CASSVGTASFYGYTL. For the CDR3, the DNA is TGTGCCAGCAGTGTCGGGACAGCAAGCTTCTATGGCTACACCCTC.

In this sample, this clone turned up many times. The chain combines TRBV20-1 with TRBJ2-5, with D perhaps matching TRBD2 (6 bases). The germline V and J ends were trimmed by 5 bases and 5 bases, with 21 bases remaining between them. Germline values: CDR1 DFQATT, CDR2 SNEGSKA (reference sequence). The CDR3 runs to 15 residues. The CDR3 DNA sequence: TGCAGTGCTGGGACCGGGACCTCCCGGGGGGAGACCCAGTACTTC. Residues: CSAGTGTSRGETQYF.

This clone was counted ten times or more. The chain is built from TRBV20-1 and TRBJ1-1; D gene ambiguous. CDR1 and CDR2 (germline): DFQATT, SNEGSKA (reference sequence). The ends were cut back, 6 bases at V and 6 bases at J, with 11 bases in the middle. The CDR3 is 11 amino acids. CDR3 sequence: CSAKGFSEAFF. As DNA, the CDR3 is TGCAGTGCCAAAGGGTTTTCTGAAGCTTTCTTT.

V and J are TRBV6-2 or TRBV6-3 and TRBJ2-5, with D hard to call. Per the germline V gene, CDR1 is MNHEY and CDR2 is SVGEGT. Trimming left V 2 bases short and J 5 bases short, with 12 bases between. The CDR3 covers 14 residues. The CDR3 region has the DNA TGTGCCAGCAGTTACGAACACCCGCGGGAGACCCAGTACTTC. Translating it yields CASSYEHPRETQYF.

This clone has a handful of counts. One junction end disagrees with the germline gene, perhaps due to a read error. V and J are TRBV15 and TRBJ2-7; 7 bases match TRBD2. The germline CDR1 and CDR2 sequences are LNHNV and YYDKDF (reference sequence). The CDR3 has 15 residues. The CDR3 region has the DNA TGTGCCACCATCAGCCCGCTAGCGGCGACCTACGATCAGTACTTC. This gives the protein CATISPLAATYDQYF.

The chain joins TRBV6-1 to TRBJ2-7; D could derive from TRBD1 or TRBD2 (6 bases each). Trimming shortened V by 7 bases and J by 3 bases, and 10 bases separated the two germline ends. Germline V gene sequence: CDR1 MNHNS, CDR2 SASEGT. The CDR3 length is 12 residues. The CDR3 DNA sequence: TGTGCCAGCAAAGGGGGGTACTACGAGCAGTACTTC. Protein sequence: CASKGGYYEQYF.

The V and J genes are TRBV7-2 and TRBJ2-7; 8 bases line up with TRBD2. V lost 5 bases, J lost 0 bases, and 6 bases stayed unmatched. The length of the CDR3 is 15 residues. Germline V gene lookup returns CDR1 SGHTA and CDR2 FQGNSA. This chain's CDR3 is CASSQSGSLSYEQYF. The CDR3 DNA follows: TGTGCCAGCAGCCAAAGCGGGAGCCTCTCCTACGAGCAGTACTTC. Full variable domain (rest looked up from reference TRBV7-2 and TRBJ2-7): GAGVSQSPSNKVTEKGKDVELRCDPISGHTALYWYRQSLGQGLEFLIYFQGNSAPDKSGLPSDRFSAERTGGSVSTLTIQRTQQEDSAVYLCASSQSGSLSYEQYFGPGTRLTVT.

The rearrangement joins TRBV5-1 to TRBJ2-7; D perhaps matches TRBD1 (6 bases). CDR3 length: 14 amino acids. Germline V gene lookup returns CDR1 SGHRS and CDR2 YFSETQ. The V end was cut by 0 bases, the J end by 6 bases, with 13 bases between. For the CDR3, the DNA is TGCGCCAGCAGCTTGGGGGACACTCGGGGCGAGCAGTACTTC. Translated, it gives CASSLGDTRGEQYF.

Ten or more counts support this clone. The rearrangement uses TRBV11-2 and TRBJ2-5; D gene uncertain. This CDR3 is built from 11 residues. Germline assignment: CDR1 SGHAT and CDR2 FQNNGV. V gave up 6 bases and J gave up 7 bases, with 9 bases separating them. CDR3: CASSPSGTQYF. CDR3 bases: TGTGCCAGCAGTCCCTCCGGGACCCAGTACTTC.